The 14 T cell receptor beta chains in this list originate from one sample, sequenced in a study of T-cell memory formation after mild COVID-19. TCRdb re-called the 5' RACE reads through MiXCR, storing one row per CDR3 protein. The sample has around 500,000 distinct CDR3 sequences; 15% to 20% are singletons. The sequenced sample was PBMCs or a T cell subset sorted from them (not recorded which). These receptors were obtained from an adult woman who had mild COVID-19 (a few samples of this study predate the infection). Cell type and time point are not known.

This clonotype was detected only a few times. The chain employs TRBV29-1 and TRBJ2-3; 12 nucleotides match TRBD2. Germline V gives CDR1 SQVTM, CDR2 ANQGSEA. The length of the CDR3 is 16 residues. J was trimmed by 3 bases and V by 7 bases; bases with no gene match: 11. CDR3 sequence: CSGQGLAGGRTDTQYF. For the CDR3, the DNA is TGCAGCGGACAGGGTCTAGCGGGAGGGAGGACAGATACGCAGTATTTT.

The CDR3, as DNA: TGTGCCAGCAGGCTTCTAGCGGGAGATTACAATGAGCAGTTCTTC. Protein product: CASRLLAGDYNEQFF. The chain uses TRBV7-2 and TRBJ2-1; 10 bases line up with TRBD2. There are 15 residues in the CDR3. Germline V gives CDR1 SGHTA, CDR2 FQGNSA. The J segment lost 4 bases and the V segment lost 6 bases, leaving 6 bases of the junction unmatched.

This clonotype turned up a few times. The chain uses TRBV5-1 and TRBJ2-2, with a possible D match to TRBD1 (6 bases). Trimming removed 3 bases at V and 6 bases at J, with 9 bases between. CDR1 and CDR2 from the germline V gene are SGHRS and YFSETQ. This CDR3 has 13 amino acids. The CDR3 sequence is CASSSQGSGELFF. Here the CDR3 DNA reads TGCGCCAGCAGCTCACAGGGTTCCGGGGAGCTGTTTTTT. Filled out from reference TRBV5-1 and TRBJ2-2, the complete variable domain reads KAGVTQTPRYLIKTRGQQVTLSCSPISGHRSVSWYQQTPGQGLQFLFEYFSETQRNKGNFPGRFSGRQFSNSRSEMNVSTLELGDSALYLCASSSQGSGELFFGEGSRLTVL.

This clonotype was observed a handful of times. The chain joins TRBV2 to TRBJ2-7, with a possible D match to TRBD2 (5 bases). This CDR3 has 13 residues. Trimming cost V 1 base and J 2 bases, with 6 bases left between them. The germline CDR1 and CDR2 sequences are SNHLY and FYNNEI. The CDR3 region has the DNA TGTGCCAGCAGTGAAGAGGGAGCCTACGAGCAGTACTTC. Protein: CASSEEGAYEQYF.

This chain links TRBV29-1 with TRBJ2-7; 14 bases are a match to TRBD2. The V gene's germline CDR1 is SQVTM and CDR2 ANQGSEA. Trimming took 0 bases from V and 1 from J; bases not matched to a gene: 5. The CDR3 extends over 17 amino acids. The CDR3 sequence: CSVEEPTSGRGSYEQYF. CDR3 nucleotides: TGCAGCGTTGAAGAACCGACTAGCGGGAGGGGGTCCTACGAGCAGTACTTC.

This clonotype appeared a few times. This rearrangement joins TRBV6-6 to TRBJ1-1; 11 bases line up with TRBD1. Germline CDR1 and CDR2: MNHNY and SVGAGI (reference sequence). Trimming cost V 6 bases and J 6 bases; bases outside gene matches: 21. This CDR3 is built from 19 residues. The CDR3 reads CASRPLGTGGSLPPAEAFF. CDR3 coding DNA: TGTGCCAGCAGACCTCTGGGGACAGGGGGATCCTTACCCCCCGCTGAAGCTTTCTTT.

The chain couples TRBV29-1 to TRBJ2-1, with a weak D call TRBD1 (6 bases). V was shortened by 6 bases and J by 0 bases, with 15 bases between the two germline ends. The CDR3 is 15 residues long. Germline V gene data show CDR1 as SQVTM and CDR2 as ANQGSEA. The CDR3 DNA sequence: TGCAGCGTCGTTTCACAGGGATTCTCCTACAATGAGCAGTTCTTC. Protein sequence: CSVVSQGFSYNEQFF.

This chain connects TRBV20-1 to TRBJ1-1; no reliable D call. The CDR3 length is 13 residues. Trimming removed 6 bases from V and 1 base from J, with 12 bases in between. CDR1 DFQATT and CDR2 SNEGSKA come from the germline V gene (reference sequence). The CDR3 region has the DNA TGCAGTGCCCCTTTTGATCGGAACACTGAAGCTTTCTTT. It codes for CSAPFDRNTEAFF.

The CDR3 reads CASRDWAYNEQFF. In nucleotides, the CDR3 is TGTGCCAGCCGGGACTGGGCCTACAATGAGCAGTTCTTC. The chain carries TRBV6-1 and TRBJ2-1; TRBD2 might be the D (6 bases). With 8 bases removed from V and 2 bases from J, the gap between germline ends came to 10 bases. CDR1 and CDR2 (germline): MNHNS, SASEGT. CDR3 size: 13 residues.

This clonotype was detected only a few times. The chain combines TRBV3-1 with TRBJ1-2; D unclear. CDR3 length: 13 residues. In germline, CDR1 is LGHDT, CDR2 YNNKEL (reference sequence). V was shortened by 0 bases and J by 4 bases, with 6 bases between the two germline ends. The CDR3 sequence: CASSQEGFYGYTF. The CDR3 region has the DNA TGTGCCAGCAGCCAAGAGGGTTTCTATGGCTACACCTTC. Supplemented by reference TRBV3-1 and TRBJ1-2, the full variable domain reads DTAVSQTPKYLVTQMGNDKSIKCEQNLGHDTMYWYKQDSKKFLKIMFSYNNKELIINETVPNRFSPKSPDKAHLNLHINSLELGDSAVYFCASSQEGFYGYTFGSGTRLTVV.

J is TRBJ1-5 and V is TRBV5-1; 10 nucleotides agree with TRBD1. The length of the CDR3 is 15 residues. CDR1 SGHRS and CDR2 YFSETQ come from the germline V gene. Trimming cost V 4 bases and J 3 bases; bases outside gene matches: 4. As DNA, the CDR3 is TGCGCCAGCAGCCTTGGACAGGGGGTCAATCAGCCCCAGCATTTT. Amino acids: CASSLGQGVNQPQHF.

V is TRBV6-2 or TRBV6-3 and J is TRBJ2-2, with 13 nucleotides matching TRBD2. V dropped 5 bases and J dropped 6; count of bases not matched to a gene: 15. The CDR3 loop spans 19 amino acids. CDR1 MNHEY and CDR2 SVGEGT come from the germline V gene. The CDR3 protein is CASSPPRRLAGGAAGELFF. CDR3 in DNA: TGTGCCAGCAGTCCCCCCAGAAGACTAGCGGGAGGTGCGGCCGGGGAGCTGTTTTTT.

This clonotype has a handful of counts. The rearrangement uses TRBV7-9 and TRBJ2-1, with 7 bases lining up with TRBD2. This CDR3 has 14 residues. J lost 9 bases, V lost 7 bases, and 12 bases had no gene match. The germline CDR1 and CDR2 sequences are SEHNR and FQNEAQ (reference sequence). This chain's CDR3 is CASNPLREHGEQFF. Written as DNA, the CDR3 is TGTGCCAGCAACCCATTGCGGGAGCATGGTGAGCAGTTCTTC.

This clonotype was seen a handful of times. J is TRBJ2-1 and V is TRBV10-3, with TRBD2 as a possible D gene (5 bases). Trimming cost V 0 bases and J 0 bases, with 12 bases left between them. From germline, CDR1 is ENHRY and CDR2 SYGVKD. CDR3 length: 17 amino acids. DNA for the CDR3: TGTGCCATCAGTGAGTCGGGCGGGCGTCCCTCCTACAATGAGCAGTTCTTC. This translates into CAISESGGRPSYNEQFF.